Listed here are 21 T cell receptor beta chains from one sample, sequenced in a study of T-cell reconstitution after alpha-beta-depleted transplantation in children. TCRbeta library construction was performed incorporating unique molecular identifiers. TCRdb used MiXCR to reprocess the PCR reads, holding one entry per CDR3 protein. The sample consists of roughly 240,000 distinct CDR3 sequences, roughly 7.7% of them appearing once. Sequenced material: PBMCs, mostly from graft donor cells, taken 180 days after TCRalphabeta/CD19-depleted stem cell transplant. These receptors were obtained from a male patient under 18 who had a stem cell transplant for acute lymphoblastic leukemia, so the T cells may come from the graft donor.

Ten or more counts support this clonotype. The chain combines TRBV5-1 with TRBJ1-2; TRBD1 is a possible D gene (6 bases). V lost 2 bases and J 3 bases, leaving 11 bases between the germline ends. This CDR3 has 14 residues. CDR1 and CDR2 from the germline V gene are SGHRS and YFSETQ. CDR3 residues: CASSFGGADYGYTF. CDR3 sequence (DNA): TGCGCCAGCAGCTTCGGGGGCGCAGACTATGGCTACACCTTC. Complete variable domain (other parts from reference TRBV5-1 and TRBJ1-2): KAGVTQTPRYLIKTRGQQVTLSCSPISGHRSVSWYQQTPGQGLQFLFEYFSETQRNKGNFPGRFSGRQFSNSRSEMNVSTLELGDSALYLCASSFGGADYGYTFGSGTRLTVV.

This clonotype was detected only a few times. The chain couples TRBV7-9 to TRBJ1-1, with unresolved D. With 3 bases removed from V and 0 bases from J, the gap between germline ends came to 14 bases. Germline V gives CDR1 SEHNR, CDR2 FQNEAQ (reference sequence). The CDR3 sequence is 16 residues long. The CDR3 loop reads CASSLRPGPMNTEAFF. CDR3 in DNA: TGTGCCAGCAGCTTGCGACCCGGACCCATGAACACTGAAGCTTTCTTT.

In its sample, this clonotype was seen many times. The gene calls are TRBV18 and TRBJ2-6; D unclear. In germline, CDR1 is KGHSH, CDR2 LQKENI. The CDR3 sequence is 13 residues long. V was shortened by 2 bases and J by 4 bases, with 3 bases between the two germline ends. The CDR3 coding sequence is TGTGCCAGCTCACCAGCCGGGGCCAACGTCCTGACTTTC. Its translation is CASSPAGANVLTF.

The sample holds a few counts of this clonotype. The V call is TRBV6-1, the J call TRBJ2-7; 12 positions agree with TRBD2. The CDR3 runs to 16 residues. V lost 4 bases, J lost 6 bases, and 10 bases stayed unmatched. Germline CDR1 is MNHNS and CDR2 is SASEGT. Here the CDR3 reads CASSAPSGGATLEQYF. The CDR3 DNA is TGTGCCAGCAGTGCCCCTAGCGGGGGGGCCACTCTCGAGCAGTACTTC.

This clonotype was recorded many times. This chain links TRBV5-1 with TRBJ2-7; 7 bases map to TRBD1. CDR3 length: 16 amino acids. Trimming cost V 1 base and J 1 base; bases outside gene matches: 8. CDR1 SGHRS and CDR2 YFSETQ come from the germline V gene. DNA of the CDR3: TGCGCCAGCAGCTTGAGGGAACAGGGGTCTTCCTACGAGCAGTACTTC. This translates into CASSLREQGSSYEQYF.

The sample holds many counts of this clonotype. The J gene is TRBJ2-7, the V gene TRBV5-1, with 13 bases matching TRBD2. The V gene end was trimmed by 4 bases and the J gene end by 1 base; junction bases not matched to a gene: 5. This CDR3 is built from 16 residues. From germline, CDR1 is SGHRS and CDR2 YFSETQ. The CDR3 sequence is CASSPGGLAGSYEQYF. CDR3 coding DNA: TGCGCCAGCAGCCCTGGGGGACTAGCGGGATCCTACGAGCAGTACTTC.

In its sample, this clonotype was seen many times. V is TRBV11-2 and J is TRBJ1-2; D ambiguous. CDR3 size: 15 residues. Trimming cost V 5 bases and J 4 bases, with 17 bases left between them. From germline, CDR1 is SGHAT and CDR2 FQNNGV. For the CDR3, the DNA is TGTGCCAGCAGCGGCCAAGGACGAAAGGCCTATGGCTACACCTTC. This sequence encodes CASSGQGRKAYGYTF.

This clonotype came up many times. CDR3: CASSYGYQPQHF. The DNA of the CDR3 is TGTGCCAGCAGTTACGGTTATCAGCCCCAGCATTTT. V is TRBV6-6 and J is TRBJ1-5; D ambiguous. CDR3 length equals 12 residues. Germline V lookup: CDR1 MNHNY, CDR2 SVGAGI (reference sequence). Trimming took off 2 bases at V and 5 bases at J, with 4 bases between the two ends.

There are many counts of this clonotype. The genes are TRBV7-2 and TRBJ1-6; D unclear. CDR3 length: 12 residues. Trimming pared 1 base from V and 13 bases from J, leaving 8 bases between. Germline values: CDR1 SGHTA, CDR2 FQGNSA. The CDR3 here is CASSLVVSPLHF. The CDR3 DNA sequence: TGTGCCAGCAGCTTAGTGGTTTCGCCCCTCCACTTT.

Ten or more counts support this clonotype. This chain uses TRBV27 with TRBJ2-3; TRBD1 or TRBD2 may be the D gene (5 bases each). Germline lookup yields CDR1 MNHEY and CDR2 SMNVEV (reference sequence). With 6 bases removed from V and 7 bases from J, the gap between germline ends came to 20 bases. This CDR3 spans 15 amino acids. CDR3 residues: CASSAPGQGTNTQYF. The DNA for the CDR3 is TGTGCCAGCAGCGCCCCGGGGCAGGGAACTAATACGCAGTATTTT.

This clonotype was observed at least ten times. The chain uses TRBV12-3 or TRBV12-4 and TRBJ1-1, with a weak D call TRBD1 (6 bases). V was trimmed by 5 bases and J by 4 bases, leaving 11 bases between them. The CDR3 has 13 amino acids. CDR3 nucleotides: TGTGCCAGCAGTCCCGACAGGTCCACTGAAGCTTTCTTT. It yields the protein CASSPDRSTEAFF.

This clonotype was detected only a few times. This sequence joins TRBV21-1 and TRBJ2-7. TRBV21-1 is a pseudogene locus. The CDR3 has 15 amino acids. Here the CDR3 reads CASSNDVQRNYEQYF. CDR3 in DNA: TGTGCCAGCAGCAATGACGTGCAGCGAAACTACGAGCAGTACTTC.

The sample holds many counts of this clonotype. The chain's CDR3 is CSVPGLAGARQETQYF. DNA for the CDR3: TGCAGCGTTCCCGGACTAGCGGGGGCCAGGCAGGAGACCCAGTACTTC. The rearrangement uses TRBV29-1 and TRBJ2-5; TRBD2 matches 13 bases. V was clipped by 5 bases and J by 5 bases; unmatched bases: 11. Per the germline V gene, CDR1 is SQVTM and CDR2 is ANQGSEA. This CDR3 comprises 16 residues. The whole variable domain, remainder taken from reference TRBV29-1 and TRBJ2-5, is SAVISQKPSRDICQRGTSLTIQCQVDSQVTMMFWYRQQPGQSLTLIATANQGSEATYESGFVIDKFPISRPNLTFSTLTVSNMSPEDSSIYLCSVPGLAGARQETQYFGPGTRLLVL.

This clonotype was counted ten times or more. The CDR3 spells CASSKPGLAEGQQYF. The CDR3 DNA reads TGTGCCAGCAGCAAACCGGGACTAGCAGAGGGGCAGCAGTATTTT. The chain uses TRBV12-3 or TRBV12-4 and TRBJ2-3; TRBD2 matches 9 bases. The trim removed 6 bases at V and 11 bases at J, leaving 15 bases unmatched. The CDR3 totals 15 residues.

This clonotype was counted at least ten times. V is TRBV7-3 and J is TRBJ1-1; a possible D gene is TRBD1 (5 bases). The CDR3 length is 14 residues. Germline CDR1 and CDR2: SGHTA and FQGTGA. The V and J ends lost 2 bases and 1 base respectively, with 8 bases between them. CDR3 sequence: CASSLGGANTEAFF. In DNA, the CDR3 is TGTGCCAGCAGCTTAGGTGGGGCGAACACTGAAGCTTTCTTT.

This clonotype was recorded at least ten times. The V gene is TRBV4-3, the J gene TRBJ2-7; D ambiguous. CDR1 and CDR2 from the germline V gene are LGHNA and YSLEER. The CDR3 is made up of 14 amino acids. The V end was cut by 0 bases, the J end by 6 bases, with 12 bases between. In nucleotides, the CDR3 is TGCGCCAGCAGCCAAGAGCCTGACGTAACCGAGCAGTACTTC. Translated: CASSQEPDVTEQYF.

This clonotype was found many times. The chain carries TRBV5-1 and TRBJ2-3; D possibly corresponds to TRBD2 (6 bases). With 0 bases removed from V and 1 base from J, the gap between germline ends came to 12 bases. CDR1 SGHRS and CDR2 YFSETQ come from the germline V gene. There are 16 residues in the CDR3. This CDR3 is CASSLVAGSGTDTQYF. CDR3 nucleotide sequence: TGCGCCAGCAGCTTGGTGGCGGGGTCTGGCACAGATACGCAGTATTTT.

CDR3 in DNA: TGTGCCAGCAGCCCCCCGACCGGCAGACCCTACGAGCAGTACTTC. Protein product: CASSPPTGRPYEQYF. The rearrangement links TRBV11-1 to TRBJ2-7; no definite D call. The CDR3 contains 15 residues. The V end was cut by 5 bases, the J end by 2 bases, with 16 bases between. CDR1 and CDR2 from the germline V gene are SGHAT and FQDESV (reference sequence).

The chain recombines TRBV7-2 with TRBJ1-2; D is possibly TRBD1 (5 bases). Germline CDR1 is SGHTA and CDR2 is FQGNSA. This CDR3 is 13 amino acids long. The V end lost 1 base, the J end lost 5 bases, and 8 bases lay between the germline ends. CDR3 protein: CASSLVSGYGYTF. Here the CDR3 DNA reads TGTGCCAGCAGCTTAGTGTCAGGGTATGGCTACACCTTC.

This clonotype has at least ten counts. The CDR3 bases are TGCAGCGTGCGACTAGCGGGACGGAATACGCAGTATTTT. It encodes CSVRLAGRNTQYF. The rearrangement joins TRBV29-1 to TRBJ2-3; 11 bases are a match to TRBD2. V gave up 6 bases and J gave up 7 bases; unmatched junction bases: 6. Looked up from germline, CDR1 is SQVTM and CDR2 is ANQGSEA. This CDR3 is built from 13 residues.

This clonotype came up many times. The chain is built from TRBV7-3 and TRBJ2-1; TRBD1 matches 8 bases. The CDR3 runs to 15 residues. J lost 5 bases, V lost 2 bases, and 5 bases had no gene match. Germline V gene data show CDR1 as SGHTA and CDR2 as FQGTGA. CDR3 in amino acids: CASSLDRGVHNEQFF. CDR3 DNA sequence: TGTGCCAGCAGCTTAGACAGGGGTGTCCACAATGAGCAGTTCTTC.